Listed below are T cell receptor beta chains from one sample, sequenced in a study of blood T cell repertoires in COVID-19. Some clones are missing from TCRdb's copy, which holds only in-frame ones; the method was immunoSEQ multiplex PCR. The profile shows 200,000 to 250,000 clones, 82% of them singletons. Specimen: peripheral blood. These TCRs come from a woman at least 80 years old with acute or convalescent COVID-19. Each CDR3 is given with its conserved first and last residue. A D gene is named only where the DNA matches it firmly. Not every row has a clone size; where given, it reads once, few, many or a size class.

j_gene,d_gene,v_gene,abundance,CDR3nt,CDR3aa
TRBJ1-1,NA,TRBV19,NA,TGTGCCAGTAGTACCCCGGGGTTCTCCTTGAACACTGAAGCTTTCTTT,CASSTPGFSLNTEAFF
TRBJ1-5,TRBD1,TRBV27,once,TGTGCCAGCACCCCTCGGGCCCAGGGGGCATTCCTCGGGGCCCAGCATTTT,CASTPRAQGAFLGAQHF
TRBJ1-1,NA,TRBV6-1,many,TGTGCCAGCAGTGAAACAGGGAAGGGGACTGAAGCTTTCTTT,CASSETGKGTEAFF
TRBJ1-2,TRBD1,TRBV2,NA,TGTGCCAGCACTCCACAGGGGGGAGGAGGCTACACCTTC,CASTPQGGGGYTF
TRBJ2-1,TRBD2,TRBV5-6,NA,TGTGCCAGCAGCTTGCAACGACTAGCGGGTTACAATGAGCAGTTCTTC,CASSLQRLAGYNEQFF
TRBJ2-5,TRBD1,TRBV11-2,NA,TGTGCCAGCAGCTTCGACAGGGCCCAAGAGACCCAGTACTTC,CASSFDRAQETQYF
TRBJ2-6,NA,TRBV19,NA,TGTGCCAGTACCTCTGGAGGCGGGGCTGGGGCCAACGTCCTGACTTTC,CASTSGGGAGANVLTF
TRBJ1-2,NA,TRBV2,few,TGTGCCAGCAAATACAGCTCTAACTATGGCTACACCTTC,CASKYSSNYGYTF
TRBJ1-6,NA,TRBV11-2,few,TGTGCCAGCAGCCCTCGCTCGGATTCACCCCTCCACTTT,CASSPRSDSPLHF
TRBJ1-6,NA,TRBV6-1,NA,TGTGCCAGCAGTGAAGCGCGGCCCGTGTCACCCCTCCACTTT,CASSEARPVSPLHF
TRBJ1-2,TRBD1,TRBV12-3/TRBV12-4,NA,TGTGCCAGCAGTTTAGCAGGGGGCTCTGGCTACACCTTC,CASSLAGGSGYTF
TRBJ2-5,NA,TRBV5-1,NA,TGCGCCAGCAGCGTGGGTTCGGTTGGGGGGATAGCGGTACAAGAGACCCAGTACTTC,CASSVGSVGGIAVQETQYF
TRBJ1-5,NA,TRBV19,NA,TGTGCCAGTAGTATATCTACAATGTGGCTGACAGCCGATCAGCCCCAGCATTTT,CASSISTMWLTADQPQHF
TRBJ2-7,NA,TRBV9,few,TGTGCCAGCAGCGTCGGGACTCTAGGCTACGAGCAGTACTTC,CASSVGTLGYEQYF
TRBJ1-6,NA,TRBV3-1/TRBV3-2,few,TGTGCCAGCAAGGGGGTGGGCTCACCCCTCCACTTT,CASKGVGSPLHF
TRBJ1-1,TRBD1,TRBV5-4,few,TGTGCCAGCCTACTCCTATACGGGACAGGGGGCGCACCGGCTGAAGCTTTCTTT,CASLLLYGTGGAPAEAFF
TRBJ2-5,TRBD1,TRBV5-1,NA,TGCGCCAGCAGCCCCGGGACAGCCCAAGAGACCCAGTACTTC,CASSPGTAQETQYF
TRBJ1-1,NA,TRBV30,NA,TGTGCCTGGCAACGGGGGGACGCTGAAGCTTTCTTT,CAWQRGDAEAFF
TRBJ2-7,TRBD1,TRBV27,NA,TGTGCCAGCAGCCGACCCGGGACAGGGAATTACGAGCAGTACTTC,CASSRPGTGNYEQYF
TRBJ1-3,NA,TRBV5-1,few,TGCGCCAGCAGCGGGCTATCGAGCTCTGGAAACACCATATATTTT,CASSGLSSSGNTIYF
TRBJ2-7,NA,TRBV7-9,NA,TGTGCCAGCAGCTTAGGGCGCTACCTACAGGGAAACTCCTACGAGCAGTACTTC,CASSLGRYLQGNSYEQYF
TRBJ2-7,TRBD2,TRBV6-5,NA,TGTGCCAGCAGTCTGTCCGGGACTAGCTACGAGCAGTACTTC,CASSLSGTSYEQYF
TRBJ1-1,NA,TRBV2,NA,TGTGCCAGCAGTGATATTCGGACGGCGGGGGCTTTCTTT,CASSDIRTAGAFF
TRBJ2-7,TRBD1,TRBV7-9,few,TGTGCCAGCACCGCGGGACAGGGCTACGAGCAGTACTTC,CASTAGQGYEQYF
TRBJ2-1,TRBD1,TRBV5-1,NA,TGCGCCAGCAGCTCGCCTGCAGGGGGCGATGAGCAGTTCTTC,CASSSPAGGDEQFF
TRBJ2-1,NA,TRBV3-1/TRBV3-2,NA,TGTGCCAGCAGCGGGAAGGGGAATAAAGTCAGGCAGTTCTTC,CASSGKGNKVRQFF
TRBJ2-1,NA,TRBV7-2,NA,TGTGCCAGCAGCTTAGTAGGAGGGGGCCCCTCCTACAATGAGCAGTTCTTC,CASSLVGGGPSYNEQFF
TRBJ1-2,NA,TRBV5-4,NA,TGTGCCAGCAGCTTGGAAGTCCGGGTTGGAGGCTACACCTTC,CASSLEVRVGGYTF
TRBJ2-1,TRBD1,TRBV7-2,NA,TGTGCCAGCAGCTTAGGACAGGGGATTACGAATGAGCAGTTCTTC,CASSLGQGITNEQFF
TRBJ1-3,TRBD1,TRBV15,NA,TGTGCCACCAGCAGAGCCGGACAGGGGGCGTTTGGAAACACCATATATTTT,CATSRAGQGAFGNTIYF
TRBJ1-2,NA,TRBV27,NA,TGTGCCAGCACTCCATGGGGTGGGGCGCAAGGCTACACCTTC,CASTPWGGAQGYTF
TRBJ1-1,NA,TRBV6-6,NA,TGTGCCAGCAACCAAGCTGAGGCTTTCTTT,CASNQAEAFF
TRBJ1-4,NA,TRBV7-2,NA,TGTGCCAGCAGCTTATTTGGAGGAAGGTTGGGGGAAAAACTGTTTTTT,CASSLFGGRLGEKLFF
TRBJ2-3,TRBD2,TRBV28,NA,TGTGCCATTGGACTAGCGGGGGGCACAGATACGCAGTATTTT,CAIGLAGGTDTQYF
TRBJ1-2,NA,TRBV10-3,NA,TGTGCCATCAGTCCTTTGAGGAGTAACCTCTATGGCTACACCTTC,CAISPLRSNLYGYTF
TRBJ1-3,NA,TRBV9,few,TGTGCCAGCAGCCCCGTAAGGGAGGGCGTCTCTGGAAACACCATATATTTT,CASSPVREGVSGNTIYF
TRBJ2-2,NA,TRBV4-1,NA,TGCGCCAGCAGCCAGCCAGGGTCCGGCACCGGGGAGCTGTTTTTT,CASSQPGSGTGELFF
TRBJ1-6,NA,TRBV28,NA,TGTGCCAGCAGTTTAGAAACAGGGCGTACGTCACCCCTCCACTTT,CASSLETGRTSPLHF
TRBJ1-2,NA,TRBV27,NA,TGTGCCAGCAGTTTTGGATCCGGGGAGGGAATCAATGGCTACACCTTC,CASSFGSGEGINGYTF
TRBJ2-1,NA,TRBV20-1,NA,TGCAGTGCTGGGAGGGGGGATGAGCAGTTCTTC,CSAGRGDEQFF
TRBJ2-3,TRBD1,TRBV7-2,once,TGTGCCAGCAGTACAGGGGTTTCCACAGATACGCAGTATTTT,CASSTGVSTDTQYF
TRBJ2-1,NA,TRBV6-5,NA,TGTGCCACCAACCGGGACTACAATGAGCAGTTCTTC,CATNRDYNEQFF
TRBJ1-1,NA,TRBV7-3,few,TGTGCCAGCAGCTTAAGCAGGGTTGGCACTGAAGCTTTCTTT,CASSLSRVGTEAFF
TRBJ1-1,NA,TRBV7-3,NA,TGTGCCAGCAGCTTACTTTGGAACACTGAAGCTTTCTTT,CASSLLWNTEAFF
TRBJ1-2,TRBD1,TRBV18,NA,TGTGCCAGCTCACCAAGGCTTACAGGGGGTGAAAATGGCTACACCTTC,CASSPRLTGGENGYTF
TRBJ1-1,NA,TRBV6-5,once,TGTGCCAGCAGTTACTCAGGGGGGAACACTGAAGCTTTCTTT,CASSYSGGNTEAFF
TRBJ1-4,NA,TRBV12-3/TRBV12-4,NA,TGTGCCAGCAGTTTAACGGGAGCTACTTATTTGTTTTTT,CASSLTGATYLFF
TRBJ2-7,NA,TRBV3-1/TRBV3-2,NA,TGTGCCAGCAGCCCCCCCCTAACCTACGAGCAGTACTTC,CASSPPLTYEQYF
TRBJ2-5,TRBD2,TRBV7-6,NA,TGTGCCAGCAGCTTATCGGGCGGGGGAGCCCCTTACGAGACCCAGTACTTC,CASSLSGGGAPYETQYF
TRBJ2-5,TRBD2,TRBV4-2,NA,TGTGCCAGCAGCCAAGATTTAGCGGGGAAAGAGACCCAGTACTTC,CASSQDLAGKETQYF
TRBJ2-3,NA,TRBV19,once,TGTGCCAGTAGTATAGGCGGGGGCCGCGCAGATACGCAGTATTTT,CASSIGGGRADTQYF
TRBJ2-3,NA,TRBV5-1,NA,TGCGCCAGCAGCTTGGGGGTATCGGCAGGAACGGGAACAGATACGCAGTATTTT,CASSLGVSAGTGTDTQYF
TRBJ2-3,NA,TRBV30,NA,TGTGCCGGAAGGGACACCCCCGCGGTCACGCAGTATTTT,CAGRDTPAVTQYF